This record concerns one T cell receptor (beta chain) sequence. The authors' processing: Quantification of nucleated cells was approximated via reference gene primer amplification. The table came from immunoSEQ multiplex PCR; TCRdb's copy has only in-frame clones and leaves some out. Clonal size and the V and J genes are those of that table, whereas D and trimming came from the DNA. The sample consists of 80,000 to 95,000 clones, 77% of them appearing once. This entry is derived from a study of blood T cell repertoires in COVID-19. CDR3 length equals 15 residues. The V gene's germline CDR1 is SGHTA and CDR2 FQGNSA. The V gene end was trimmed by 3 bases and the J gene end by 5 bases; junction bases not matched to a gene: 8.

This TCR was sampled from a woman aged 80 or older with acute or convalescent COVID-19. The V gene is TRBV7-2, the J gene TRBJ2-5, with TRBD2 matching over 8 bases. Sequencing was performed on peripheral blood. Written as DNA, the CDR3 is TGTGCCAGCAGCTTTGCGGGACTAGGAGGGGAGACCCAGTACTTC. It is translated as CASSFAGLGGETQYF.